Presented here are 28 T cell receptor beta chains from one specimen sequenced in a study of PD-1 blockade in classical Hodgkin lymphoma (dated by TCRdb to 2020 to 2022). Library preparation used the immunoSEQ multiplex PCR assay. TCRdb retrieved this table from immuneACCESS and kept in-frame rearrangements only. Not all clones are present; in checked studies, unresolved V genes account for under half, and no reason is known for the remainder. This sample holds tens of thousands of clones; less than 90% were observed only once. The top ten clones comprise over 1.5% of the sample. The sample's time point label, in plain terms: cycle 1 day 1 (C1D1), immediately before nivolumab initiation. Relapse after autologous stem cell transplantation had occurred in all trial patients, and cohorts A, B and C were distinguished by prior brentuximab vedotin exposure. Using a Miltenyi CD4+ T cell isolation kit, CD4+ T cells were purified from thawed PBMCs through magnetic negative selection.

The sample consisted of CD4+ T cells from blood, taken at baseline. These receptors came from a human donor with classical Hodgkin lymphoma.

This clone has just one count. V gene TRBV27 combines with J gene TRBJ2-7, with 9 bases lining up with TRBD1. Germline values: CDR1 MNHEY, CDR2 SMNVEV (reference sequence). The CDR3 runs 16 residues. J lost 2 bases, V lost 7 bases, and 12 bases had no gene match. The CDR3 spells CASTPATGTGPYEQYF. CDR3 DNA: TGTGCCAGCACCCCTGCTACCGGGACAGGGCCCTACGAGCAGTACTTC.

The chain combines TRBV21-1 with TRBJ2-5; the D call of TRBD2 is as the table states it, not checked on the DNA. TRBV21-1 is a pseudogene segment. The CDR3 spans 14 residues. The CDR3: CASRRTRAEETQYF. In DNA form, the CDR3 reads TGTGCCAGCAGGAGGACTAGGGCGGAAGAGACCCAGTACTTC.

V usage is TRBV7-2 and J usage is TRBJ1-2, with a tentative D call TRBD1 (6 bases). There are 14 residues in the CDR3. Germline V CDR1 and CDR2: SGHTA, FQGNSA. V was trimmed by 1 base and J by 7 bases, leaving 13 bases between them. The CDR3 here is CASSLGIQGRGYTF. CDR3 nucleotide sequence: TGTGCCAGCAGCTTAGGGATACAGGGTCGTGGCTACACCTTC.

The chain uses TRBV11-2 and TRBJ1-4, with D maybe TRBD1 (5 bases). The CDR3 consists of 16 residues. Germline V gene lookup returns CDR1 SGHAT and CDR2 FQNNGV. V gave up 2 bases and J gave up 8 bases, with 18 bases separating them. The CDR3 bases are TGTGCCAGCAGCTTATCGCTGTTTGGGGGGAGAGAAAAACTGTTTTTT. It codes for CASSLSLFGGREKLFF.

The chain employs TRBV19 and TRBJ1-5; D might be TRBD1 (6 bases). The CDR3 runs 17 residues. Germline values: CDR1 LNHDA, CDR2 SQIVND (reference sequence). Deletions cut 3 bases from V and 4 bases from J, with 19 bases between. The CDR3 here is CASSIFSARGRNQPQHF. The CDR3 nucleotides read TGTGCCAGTAGTATTTTTTCAGCGCGGGGGCGGAATCAGCCCCAGCATTTT. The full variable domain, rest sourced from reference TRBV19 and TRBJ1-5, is DGGITQSPKYLFRKEGQNVTLSCEQNLNHDAMYWYRQDPGQGLRLIYYSQIVNDFQKGDIAEGYSVSREKKESFPLTVTSAQKNPTAFYLCASSIFSARGRNQPQHFGDGTRLSIL.

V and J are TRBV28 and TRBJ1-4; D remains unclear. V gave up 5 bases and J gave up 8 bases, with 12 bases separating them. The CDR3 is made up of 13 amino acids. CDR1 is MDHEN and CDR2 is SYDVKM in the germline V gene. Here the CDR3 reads CASSGSGGEKLFF. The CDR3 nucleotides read TGTGCCAGCAGTGGGTCGGGAGGAGAAAAACTGTTTTTT.

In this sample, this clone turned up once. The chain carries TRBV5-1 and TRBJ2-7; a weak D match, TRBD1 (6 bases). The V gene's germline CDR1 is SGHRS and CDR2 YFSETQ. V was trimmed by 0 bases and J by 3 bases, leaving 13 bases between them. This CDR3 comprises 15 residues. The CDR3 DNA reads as TGCGCCAGCAGCTTGGAGGCAGGGGCTGTCTACGAGCAGTACTTC. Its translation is CASSLEAGAVYEQYF.

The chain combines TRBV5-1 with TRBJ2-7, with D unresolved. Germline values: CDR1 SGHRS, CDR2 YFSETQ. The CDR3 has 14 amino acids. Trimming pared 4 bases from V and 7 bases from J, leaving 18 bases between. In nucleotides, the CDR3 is TGCGCCAGCAGCCCTGGGTCAGCCGACTTTGAGCAGTACTTC. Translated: CASSPGSADFEQYF.

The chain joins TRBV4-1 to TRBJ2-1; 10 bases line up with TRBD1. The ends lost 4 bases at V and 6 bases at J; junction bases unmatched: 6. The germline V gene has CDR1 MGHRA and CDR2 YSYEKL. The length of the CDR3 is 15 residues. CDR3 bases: TGCGCCAGCAGCCCCTCCGGGACAGGGGTCAATGAGCAGTTCTTC. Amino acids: CASSPSGTGVNEQFF.

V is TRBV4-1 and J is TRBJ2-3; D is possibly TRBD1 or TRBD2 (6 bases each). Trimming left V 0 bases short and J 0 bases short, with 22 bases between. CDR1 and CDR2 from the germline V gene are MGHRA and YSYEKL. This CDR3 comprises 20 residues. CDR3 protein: CASSQESRGAGLISTDTQYF. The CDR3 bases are TGCGCCAGCAGCCAAGAAAGTAGGGGGGCAGGTCTAATCAGCACAGATACGCAGTATTTT.

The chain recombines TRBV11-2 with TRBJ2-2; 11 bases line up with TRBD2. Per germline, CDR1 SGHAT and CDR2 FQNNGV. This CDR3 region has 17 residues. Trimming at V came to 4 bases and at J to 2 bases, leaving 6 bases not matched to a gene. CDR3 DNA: TGTGCCAGCAGCTCCCTAGCGGGGGGACGAAACACCGGGGAGCTGTTTTTT. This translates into CASSSLAGGRNTGELFF.

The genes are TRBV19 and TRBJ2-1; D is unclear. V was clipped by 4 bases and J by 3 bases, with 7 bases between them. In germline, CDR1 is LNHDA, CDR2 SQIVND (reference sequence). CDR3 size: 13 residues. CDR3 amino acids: CASSTPLYNEQFF. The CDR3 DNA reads TGTGCCAGTAGTACTCCCCTCTACAATGAGCAGTTCTTC.

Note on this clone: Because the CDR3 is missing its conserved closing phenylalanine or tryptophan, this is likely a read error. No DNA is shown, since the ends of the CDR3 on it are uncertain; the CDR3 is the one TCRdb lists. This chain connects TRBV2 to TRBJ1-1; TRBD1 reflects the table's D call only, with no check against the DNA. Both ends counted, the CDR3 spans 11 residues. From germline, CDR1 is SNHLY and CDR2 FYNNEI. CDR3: CASRDGQGKAI.

The CDR3 here is CASSPLWGGGDTEAFF. The CDR3 bases are TGTGCCAGCAGTCCCCTTTGGGGCGGGGGTGACACTGAAGCTTTCTTT. V usage is TRBV28 and J usage is TRBJ1-1, with D possibly being TRBD1 (5 bases). The CDR3 sequence is 16 residues long. Germline V gene sequence: CDR1 MDHEN, CDR2 SYDVKM. Trimming pared 5 bases from V and 3 bases from J, leaving 19 bases between.

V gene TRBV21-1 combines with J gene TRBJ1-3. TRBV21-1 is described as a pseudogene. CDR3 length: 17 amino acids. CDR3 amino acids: CASSKRWPIFSGNTIYF. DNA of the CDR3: TGTGCCAGCAGCAAAAGGTGGCCTATTTTCAGCGGAAACACCATATATTTT.

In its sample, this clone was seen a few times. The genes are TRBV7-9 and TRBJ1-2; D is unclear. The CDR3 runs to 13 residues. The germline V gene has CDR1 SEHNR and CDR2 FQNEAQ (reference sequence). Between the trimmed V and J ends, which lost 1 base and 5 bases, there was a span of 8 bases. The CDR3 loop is CASSLEAEYGYTF. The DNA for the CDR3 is TGTGCCAGCAGCTTAGAGGCCGAGTATGGCTACACCTTC.

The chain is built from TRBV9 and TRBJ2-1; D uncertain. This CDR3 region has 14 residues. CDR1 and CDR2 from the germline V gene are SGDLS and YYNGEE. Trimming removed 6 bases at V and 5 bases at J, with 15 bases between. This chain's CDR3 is CASTAWEPNNEQFF. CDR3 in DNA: TGTGCCAGCACCGCTTGGGAACCTAACAATGAGCAGTTCTTC.

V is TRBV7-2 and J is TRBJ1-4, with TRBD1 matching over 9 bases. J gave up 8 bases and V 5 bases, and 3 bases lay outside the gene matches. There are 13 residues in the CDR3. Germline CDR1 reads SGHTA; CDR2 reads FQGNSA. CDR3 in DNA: TGTGCCAGCAGCGGAGGGACAGGGGAAAAACTGTTTTTT. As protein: CASSGGTGEKLFF.

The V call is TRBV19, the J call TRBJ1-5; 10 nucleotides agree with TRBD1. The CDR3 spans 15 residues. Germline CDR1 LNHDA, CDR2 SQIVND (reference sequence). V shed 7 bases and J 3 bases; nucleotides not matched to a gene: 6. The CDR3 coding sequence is TGTGCCAGTAAAGACAGGGGGCGAAACAATCAGCCCCAGCATTTT. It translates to CASKDRGRNNQPQHF.

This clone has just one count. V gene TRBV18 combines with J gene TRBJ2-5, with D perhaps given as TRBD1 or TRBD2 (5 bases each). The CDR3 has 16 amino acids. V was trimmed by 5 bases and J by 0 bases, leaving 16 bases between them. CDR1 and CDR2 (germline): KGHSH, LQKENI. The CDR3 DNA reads TGTGCCAGCTCATCCCAAACCGGGACGGACCAAGAGACCCAGTACTTC. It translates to CASSSQTGTDQETQYF.

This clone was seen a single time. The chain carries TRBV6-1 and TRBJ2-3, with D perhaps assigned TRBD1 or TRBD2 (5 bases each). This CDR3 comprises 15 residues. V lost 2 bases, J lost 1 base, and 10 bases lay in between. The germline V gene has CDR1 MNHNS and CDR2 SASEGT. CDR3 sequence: CASSEFLGGTDTQYF. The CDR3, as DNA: TGTGCCAGCAGTGAATTCCTGGGGGGCACAGATACGCAGTATTTT.

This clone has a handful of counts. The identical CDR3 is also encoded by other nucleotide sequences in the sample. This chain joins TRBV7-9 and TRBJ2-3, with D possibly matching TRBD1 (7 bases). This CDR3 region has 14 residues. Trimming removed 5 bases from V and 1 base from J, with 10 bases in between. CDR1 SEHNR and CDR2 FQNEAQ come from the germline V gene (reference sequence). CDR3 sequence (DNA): TGTGCCAGCAGCCTCAGGGGGGGCACAGATACGCAGTATTTT. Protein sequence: CASSLRGGTDTQYF.

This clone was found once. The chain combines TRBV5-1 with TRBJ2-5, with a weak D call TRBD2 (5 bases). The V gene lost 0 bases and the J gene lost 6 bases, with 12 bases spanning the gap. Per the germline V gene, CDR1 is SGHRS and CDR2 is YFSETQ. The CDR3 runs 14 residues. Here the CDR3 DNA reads TGCGCCAGCAGCTTGGCGTCTAGCACGCAGACCCAGTACTTC. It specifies CASSLASSTQTQYF. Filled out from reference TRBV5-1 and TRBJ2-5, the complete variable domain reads KAGVTQTPRYLIKTRGQQVTLSCSPISGHRSVSWYQQTPGQGLQFLFEYFSETQRNKGNFPGRFSGRQFSNSRSEMNVSTLELGDSALYLCASSLASSTQTQYFGPGTRLLVL.

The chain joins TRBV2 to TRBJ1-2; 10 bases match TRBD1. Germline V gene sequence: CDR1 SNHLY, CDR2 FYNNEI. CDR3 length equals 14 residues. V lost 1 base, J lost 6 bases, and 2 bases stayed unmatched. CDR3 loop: CASSEGTGGNGYTF. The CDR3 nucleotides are TGTGCCAGCAGTGAAGGGACAGGGGGTAATGGCTACACCTTC. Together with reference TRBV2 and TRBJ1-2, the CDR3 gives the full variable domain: EPEVTQTPSHQVTQMGQEVILRCVPISNHLYFYWYRQILGQKVEFLVSFYNNEISEKSEIFDDQFSVERPDGSNFTLKIRSTKLEDSAMYFCASSEGTGGNGYTFGSGTRLTVV.

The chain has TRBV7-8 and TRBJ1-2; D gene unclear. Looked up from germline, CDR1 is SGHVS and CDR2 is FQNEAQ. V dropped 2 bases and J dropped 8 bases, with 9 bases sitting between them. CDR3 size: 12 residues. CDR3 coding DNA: TGTGCCAGCAGCTTATCTGGTGGAGGCTACACCTTC. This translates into CASSLSGGGYTF.

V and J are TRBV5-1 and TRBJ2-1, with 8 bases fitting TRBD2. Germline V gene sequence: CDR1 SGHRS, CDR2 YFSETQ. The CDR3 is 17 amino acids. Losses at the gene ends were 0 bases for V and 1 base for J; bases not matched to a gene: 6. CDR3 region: CASSLGGAGGSYNEQFF. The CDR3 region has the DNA TGCGCCAGCAGCTTGGGGGGGGCGGGGGGTTCCTACAATGAGCAGTTCTTC.

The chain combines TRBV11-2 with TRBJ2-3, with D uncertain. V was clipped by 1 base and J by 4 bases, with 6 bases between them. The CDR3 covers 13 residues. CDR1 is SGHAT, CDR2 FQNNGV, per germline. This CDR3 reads CASSLAVADTQYF. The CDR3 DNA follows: TGTGCCAGCAGCTTAGCGGTCGCAGATACGCAGTATTTT.

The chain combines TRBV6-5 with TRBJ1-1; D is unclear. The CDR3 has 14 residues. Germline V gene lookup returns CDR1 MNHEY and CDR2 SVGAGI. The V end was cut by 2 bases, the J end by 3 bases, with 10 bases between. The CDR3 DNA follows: TGTGCCAGCAGTTACGTTCCGGGTTACACTGAAGCTTTCTTT. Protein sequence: CASSYVPGYTEAFF.